The T cell receptor (beta chain) under discussion was sequenced for a study of OX40 agonist ivuxolimab in advanced cancers. Method: immunoSEQ multiplex PCR; TCRdb's copy keeps in-frame clones and lacks some. The sample holds a few thousand clones, around 67% seen once. Findings of the study overall: Average numbers of expanded clones were greater in CD8+ T cells than in CD4+.

Comments on this clone: The antigen is not known. A far larger clone is a single base away, which makes a read error likely. At the DNA level, this CDR3 is encoded by other sequences in the same sample as well.

CDR3 length: 15 residues. CDR1 is SGHAT and CDR2 is FQNNGV in the germline V gene. V shed 4 bases and J 5 bases; nucleotides not matched to a gene: 3. The chain couples TRBV11-2 to TRBJ2-1, with TRBD2 identical over 12 bases. The sequencing used CD4+ or CD8+ T cells sorted from blood, collected in a trial of the OX40 agonist ivuxolimab. The clonotype was recovered from an adult with an advanced solid tumor such as melanoma, head and neck, liver or kidney cancer. CDR3 region: CASSYLAGGNNEQFF. The CDR3 coding sequence is TGTGCCAGCAGCTATCTAGCGGGGGGGAACAATGAGCAGTTCTTC.